This passage covers 18 T cell receptor beta chains from one sample sequenced in a study of cytomegalovirus exposure and HLA in healthy donors. PCR employed 60 Vbeta and 13 Jbeta primers. Produced via immunoSEQ multiplex PCR; TCRdb's table is partial and in-frame only. The sample shows over 100,000 clones, around 80% of them seen only once. The sequencing sample was made of PBMCs. The receptor set was obtained from a female donor in good health and CMV-seronegative.

The chain recombines TRBV6-1 with TRBJ2-1; tentatively, D is TRBD1 (6 bases). The CDR3 extends over 15 amino acids. Germline V lookup: CDR1 MNHNS, CDR2 SASEGT. Trimming shortened V by 4 bases and J by 2 bases, and 12 bases separated the two germline ends. This CDR3 is CASSAAGAAYNEQFF. In DNA form, the CDR3 reads TGTGCCAGCAGTGCCGCAGGGGCTGCCTACAATGAGCAGTTCTTC.

CDR3 residues: CASSLNQFSGANVLTF. CDR3 sequence (DNA): TGTGCCAGCAGCTTAAATCAGTTCTCCGGGGCCAACGTCCTGACTTTC. The rearrangement joins TRBV7-3 to TRBJ2-6; D uncertain. Trimming shortened V by 1 base and J by 4 bases, and 11 bases separated the two germline ends. The CDR3 runs 16 residues. Looked up from germline, CDR1 is SGHTA and CDR2 is FQGTGA.

Regarding this clone: Germline and junction disagree at one end, which may indicate a read error. The chain couples TRBV7-7 to TRBJ2-3; 10 positions agree with TRBD2. The length of the CDR3 is 15 residues. CDR1 is SSHAT and CDR2 is FNYEAQ in the germline V gene (reference sequence). The CDR3 DNA reads TGTGCTAGCAGCCCCCTAGCGGGAGTGGGAGATACGCAGTATTTT. It is translated as CASSPLAGVGDTQYF.

The rearrangement joins TRBV2 to TRBJ1-2; no definite D call. V gave up 3 bases and J gave up 8 bases, with 16 bases separating them. From germline, CDR1 is SNHLY and CDR2 FYNNEI. CDR3 length: 14 residues. The CDR3: CASSESFGVDGYTF. CDR3 coding DNA: TGTGCCAGCAGTGAGTCGTTCGGGGTAGACGGCTACACCTTC.

V usage is TRBV28 and J usage is TRBJ2-7; 9 bases are shared with TRBD2. CDR1 is MDHEN, CDR2 SYDVKM, per germline. The CDR3 sequence is 15 residues long. V lost 7 bases, J lost 3 bases, and 10 bases stayed unmatched. CDR3 sequence (DNA): TGTGCCAGCATCCTAGATAGCGGGAGATACTACGAGCAGTACTTC. Its protein is CASILDSGRYYEQYF.

The CDR3 loop is CASSQDRARGDKLSYEQYF. The CDR3 coding sequence is TGCGCCAGCAGCCAAGATAGGGCACGAGGGGACAAGCTCTCCTACGAGCAGTACTTC. The chain recombines TRBV4-3 with TRBJ2-7; perhaps TRBD1 as D (6 bases). The CDR3 is 19 amino acids. Germline V gene lookup returns CDR1 LGHNA and CDR2 YSLEER. Trimming took 0 bases from V and 0 from J, leaving 21 bases between them.

This chain connects TRBV29-1 to TRBJ2-5, with 7 bases matching TRBD1. Germline-derived CDR1 and CDR2 are SQVTM and ANQGSEA. V trimming: 1 base; J trimming: 4 bases; junction bases outside the gene matches: 9. The CDR3 is 15 amino acids. The CDR3 bases are TGCAGCGTTGAAGGGTACAGGGGTAAAAGAGAGACCCAGTACTTC. It yields the protein CSVEGYRGKRETQYF.

V is TRBV5-6 and J is TRBJ1-2, with 7 bases aligning to TRBD1. The CDR3 consists of 17 residues. Per germline, CDR1 SGHDT and CDR2 YYEEEE. J lost 2 bases, V lost 4 bases, and 14 bases had no gene match. The CDR3 region is CASSLASETGNNYGYTF. In nucleotides, the CDR3 is TGTGCCAGCAGCCTGGCTTCCGAGACAGGGAACAACTATGGCTACACCTTC.

CDR3 protein: CASSFGNTEAFF. In nucleotides, the CDR3 is TGTGCCAGCAGCTTCGGGAACACTGAAGCTTTCTTT. This sequence joins TRBV11-2 and TRBJ1-1; no reliable D call. Per germline, CDR1 SGHAT and CDR2 FQNNGV. The V gene lost 3 bases and the J gene lost 1 base, with 3 bases spanning the gap. CDR3 length: 12 residues. The variable domain in full, with the rest retrieved from reference TRBV11-2 and TRBJ1-1, is EAGVAQSPRYKIIEKRQSVAFWCNPISGHATLYWYQQILGQGPKLLIQFQNNGVVDDSQLPKDRFSAERLKGVDSTLKIQPAKLEDSAVYLCASSFGNTEAFFGQGTRLTVV.

This clone was recorded only once. The chain combines TRBV5-4 with TRBJ2-3; 8 bases line up with TRBD2. Trimming took 5 bases from V and 4 from J; bases not matched to a gene: 6. The germline gives CDR1 SGHNT, CDR2 YYREEE (reference sequence). The CDR3 contains 14 residues. The CDR3 DNA follows: TGTGCCAGCAGACCCGGGGGGGGAGCAGATACGCAGTATTTT. Translated, it gives CASRPGGGADTQYF.

The chain has TRBV5-5 and TRBJ2-7, with 13 bases fitting TRBD2. CDR3 length: 15 amino acids. After removal of 4 bases from V and 4 bases from J, the junction contained 5 bases not matched to a gene. The germline gives CDR1 SGHKS, CDR2 YYEKEE (reference sequence). The CDR3 region has the DNA TGTGCCAGCAGCGCCACTAGCGGGAGGGGGTACGAGCAGTACTTC. It specifies CASSATSGRGYEQYF.

The rearrangement links TRBV25-1 to TRBJ1-2; a possible D gene is TRBD1 (5 bases). The V end lost 1 base, the J end lost 9 bases, and 12 bases lay between the germline ends. The CDR3 consists of 13 residues. The V gene's germline CDR1 is MGHDK and CDR2 SYGVNS. The CDR3 nucleotides read TGTGCCAGCAGTGAATTCCAGGGAGGGAGCTACACCTTC. It is translated as CASSEFQGGSYTF.

V is TRBV10-3 and J is TRBJ1-2; D is unresolved. CDR3 length: 12 residues. The V end was cut by 1 base, the J end by 6 bases, with 6 bases between. CDR1 is ENHRY and CDR2 is SYGVKD in the germline V gene. The DNA for the CDR3 is TGTGCCATCAGTGAGTTTGGAGATGGCTACACCTTC. It codes for CAISEFGDGYTF.

This clone appeared a few times. J is TRBJ2-2 and V is TRBV4-2; TRBD1 aligns across 8 bases. The CDR3 spans 16 residues. CDR1 LGHNA and CDR2 YNFKEQ come from the germline V gene. The junction had 4 bases not matched to a gene; V was cut back by 0 bases and J by 4 bases. This chain's CDR3 is CASSQEFGQGTGELFF. The CDR3 nucleotides are TGTGCCAGCAGCCAAGAGTTTGGACAGGGCACCGGGGAGCTGTTTTTT.

This chain links TRBV28 with TRBJ1-1; perhaps TRBD1 as D (6 bases). Germline V lookup: CDR1 MDHEN, CDR2 SYDVKM. Trimming removed 3 bases at V and 0 bases at J, with 8 bases between. The CDR3 is 14 amino acids. The CDR3 DNA sequence: TGTGCCAGCAGTTTCAGGACAGTGAACACTGAAGCTTTCTTT. Translating gives CASSFRTVNTEAFF.

This clone was detected only a few times. The chain couples TRBV29-1 to TRBJ2-5; TRBD2 is a possible D gene (5 bases). The CDR3 length is 13 residues. V lost 0 bases, J lost 5 bases, and 10 bases lay in between. CDR1 and CDR2 (germline): SQVTM, ANQGSEA. CDR3 in DNA: TGCAGCGTTGAAGAAGGTCCGGGGGAGACCCAGTACTTC. This translates into CSVEEGPGETQYF. The variable domain in full, with the rest retrieved from reference TRBV29-1 and TRBJ2-5, is SAVISQKPSRDICQRGTSLTIQCQVDSQVTMMFWYRQQPGQSLTLIATANQGSEATYESGFVIDKFPISRPNLTFSTLTVSNMSPEDSSIYLCSVEEGPGETQYFGPGTRLLVL.

The chain has TRBV30 and TRBJ2-1, with D possibly TRBD2 on 6 matching bases. The V end was cut by 0 bases, the J end by 2 bases, with 11 bases between. Germline V gene lookup returns CDR1 GTSNPN and CDR2 SVGIG (reference sequence). CDR3 length: 15 amino acids. In DNA form, the CDR3 reads TGTGCCTGGAGTGTCAGCGGGTTTGCCTACAATGAGCAGTTCTTC. Translation: CAWSVSGFAYNEQFF.

V is TRBV7-3 and J is TRBJ2-2; 13 bases map to TRBD2. The length of the CDR3 is 15 residues. CDR1 is SGHTA, CDR2 FQGTGA, per germline. The junction had 4 bases not matched to a gene; V was cut back by 6 bases and J by 6 bases. Here the CDR3 DNA reads TGTGCCAGCAGTCCGGGACTAGCGGGATCCGGGGAGCTGTTTTTT. The encoded protein is CASSPGLAGSGELFF.